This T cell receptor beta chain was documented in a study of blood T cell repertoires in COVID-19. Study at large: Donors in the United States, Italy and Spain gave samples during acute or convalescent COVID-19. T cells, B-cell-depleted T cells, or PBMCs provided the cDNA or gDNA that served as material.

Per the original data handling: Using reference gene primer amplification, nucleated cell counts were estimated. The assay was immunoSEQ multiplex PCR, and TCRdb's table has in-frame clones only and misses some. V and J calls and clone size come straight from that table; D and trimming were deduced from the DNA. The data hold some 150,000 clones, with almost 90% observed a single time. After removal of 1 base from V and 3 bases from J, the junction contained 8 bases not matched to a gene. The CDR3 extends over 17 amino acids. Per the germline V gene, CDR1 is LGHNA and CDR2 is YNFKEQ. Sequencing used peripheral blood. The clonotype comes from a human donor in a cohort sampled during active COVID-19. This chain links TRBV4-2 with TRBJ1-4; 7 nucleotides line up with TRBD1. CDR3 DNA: TGTGCCAGCAGCCAAGCCCCAACGACAGGGCCTAATGAAAAACTGTTTTTT. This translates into CASSQAPTTGPNEKLFF.